This TCR beta chain was recovered during a study of blood T cell repertoires in COVID-19. The protocol was immunoSEQ multiplex PCR, while the TCRdb copy is restricted to in-frame clones and leaves out a portion. The sample has some 170,000 clones, roughly 84% seen once. In germline, CDR1 is MNHEY, CDR2 SMNVEV (reference sequence). The CDR3 contains 16 residues. J gave up 9 bases and V 2 bases, and 8 bases lay outside the gene matches. The J gene is TRBJ1-6, the V gene TRBV27, with TRBD1 identical over 9 bases. The TCR was taken from a man between 45 and 60 years old who had recovered from COVID-19. The sample was PBMCs or T cells enriched from blood (not recorded which). The CDR3 region is CASSLVLTGGLSPLHF. The DNA for the CDR3 is TGTGCCAGCAGTTTAGTCCTGACAGGGGGTCTTTCACCCCTCCACTTT.